The entry below describes one T cell receptor beta chain. A few counts support this clonotype. What this receptor recognizes is not known. Per-nucleotide qualities are absent, and no much larger clonotype sits a single base away. There are 11 amino acids in the CDR3, from cysteine to phenylalanine inclusive. Left in the record is the CDR3 DNA by itself, 33 bases read in frame from the first base. As encoded in the germline V gene (reference sequence), CDR1 is DFQATT while CDR2 is SNEGSKA. V gives up 5 bases and J gives up 8 bases, and the segment between their germline ends measures 12 bases. Reading the label with the study, this specimen's treatment or condition is: live attenuated yellow fever vaccine strain. At each blood-draw timepoint, two biological replicates of bulk PBMCs were obtained. A standard Ficoll-Paque protocol was used to isolate PBMCs from peripheral blood. RNA was extracted with TriZol from bulk PBMCs, CD4 and CD8 fractions, and dextramer-positive and dextramer-negative fractions.

This sample was taken from a study of T cells after yellow fever vaccination (dated by TCRdb to the late 2010s). About the full investigation: The SMART-Seq v4 Ultra Low Input RNA kit was used to prepare libraries from fractions with low cell numbers. To follow T-cell clones before and after primary and booster YFV17D yellow fever vaccination, bulk TCR alpha and beta repertoires were sequenced over time. Two healthy male donors made up the cohort, one aged 18 to 29 years and the other aged 30 to 40 years. Blood was collected at multiple timepoints before and after primary and secondary immunization, and bulk PBMC replicates and cell subsets were isolated. The research as a whole found: A small share of clonotypes occurred in both CD4 and CD8 compartments, likely arising from convergent recombination. Compared with the primary T-cell response, the secondary T-cell response was faster but weaker, reaching its peak on day 5 rather than on day 15. Because the study included only a couple of donors, the extent to which the findings can be generalized is limited. FACS-sorted repertoires could contain abundant contaminating clonotypes from the bulk population, so computational filtering was required. After the booster, most of the clones that had expanded following primary vaccination were detected again (just under 97% of CD4 and around 87% of CD8), which suggests that memory was broadly maintained.

TCR cDNA was made using 5'RACE template switching, a step that added a universal primer site and unique molecular identifiers. Priming for cDNA synthesis came from both the TCR alpha and TCR beta constant segments. Library amplification used two PCR steps, and the second PCR step added sample barcodes and sequencing adapters. Sequencing of libraries was done on Illumina HiSeq 2500 (2x100 bp) or NovaSeq (2x150 bp). Per the authors' processing: Demultiplexing of reads and collapsing into UMI consensus sequences were performed with MIGEC, and V(D)J alignment was carried out with MiXCR. Vaccine-responding clonotypes were defined with edgeR using replicate PBMC samples, requiring FDR below 0.01 and a log2 fold change above 5 up to day 15. Bulk clonotypes were assigned CD4 or CD8 identity according to which sequenced CD4 or CD8 repertoire held them at higher abundance. TCRdb itself trimmed the public reads at Q25 with fastp, ran MiXCR and retained productive beta chains. Entries that share a CDR3 protein sequence are merged under the most common genes and DNA. The V and J calls were not made by the authors but by TCRdb's processing. The table for this sample lists around 360,000 distinct CDR3 sequences; approximately 10% of them were counted only once. Less than 20% of the sample comes from the top ten.

This TCR came from a man aged 18 to 29 who received the YFV17D yellow fever vaccine. The starting material was PBMCs, obtained on the day of the first yellow fever vaccination. The chain is assembled from TRBV20-1 and TRBJ1-2; TRBD1 is a weak D gene call, 5 bases matching. The CDR3 protein is CSAYQGGGYTF. The DNA is TGCAGTGCTTACCAGGGTGGCGGCTACACCTTC.